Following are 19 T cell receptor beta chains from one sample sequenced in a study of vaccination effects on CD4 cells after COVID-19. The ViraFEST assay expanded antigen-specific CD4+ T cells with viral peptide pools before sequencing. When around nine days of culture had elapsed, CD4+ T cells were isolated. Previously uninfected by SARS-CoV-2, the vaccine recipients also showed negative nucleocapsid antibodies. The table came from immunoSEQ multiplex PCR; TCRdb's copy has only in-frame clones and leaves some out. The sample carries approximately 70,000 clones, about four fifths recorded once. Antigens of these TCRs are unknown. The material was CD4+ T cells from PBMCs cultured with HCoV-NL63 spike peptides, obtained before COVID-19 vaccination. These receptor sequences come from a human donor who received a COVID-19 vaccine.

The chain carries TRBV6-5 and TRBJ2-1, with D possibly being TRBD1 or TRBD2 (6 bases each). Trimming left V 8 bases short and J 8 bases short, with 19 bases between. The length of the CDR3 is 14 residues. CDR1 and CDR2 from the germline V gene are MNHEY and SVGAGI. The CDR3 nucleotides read TGTGCCAGCCCCGGAGGGGGTATTCGCCATGAGCAGTTCTTC. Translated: CASPGGGIRHEQFF.

CDR3 DNA sequence: TGTGCCAGCAGCTTAGCGGGGCTGGGTGGCACAGATACGCAGTATTTT. This sequence encodes CASSLAGLGGTDTQYF. The chain links TRBV7-3 to TRBJ2-3; D might be TRBD2 (6 bases). There are 16 residues in the CDR3. The germline V gene has CDR1 SGHTA and CDR2 FQGTGA. Between the trimmed V and J ends, which lost 2 bases and 1 base, there was a span of 13 bases.

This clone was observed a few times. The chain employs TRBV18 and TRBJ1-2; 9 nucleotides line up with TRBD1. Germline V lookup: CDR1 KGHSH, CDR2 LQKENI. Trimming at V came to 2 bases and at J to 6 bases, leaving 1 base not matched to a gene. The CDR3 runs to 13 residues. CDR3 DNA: TGTGCCAGCTCACCAACAGGGGGCCATGGCTACACCTTC. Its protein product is CASSPTGGHGYTF. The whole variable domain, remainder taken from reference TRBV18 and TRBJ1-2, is NAGVMQNPRHLVRRRGQEARLRCSPMKGHSHVYWYRQLPEEGLKFMVYLQKENIIDESGMPKERFSAEFPKEGPSILRIQQVVRGDSAAYFCASSPTGGHGYTFGSGTRLTVV.

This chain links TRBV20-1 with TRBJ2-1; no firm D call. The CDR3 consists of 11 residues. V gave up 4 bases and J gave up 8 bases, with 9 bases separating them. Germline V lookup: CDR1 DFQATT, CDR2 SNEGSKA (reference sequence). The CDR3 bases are TGCAGTGCTATTGATCACCATGAGCAGTTCTTC. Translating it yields CSAIDHHEQFF.

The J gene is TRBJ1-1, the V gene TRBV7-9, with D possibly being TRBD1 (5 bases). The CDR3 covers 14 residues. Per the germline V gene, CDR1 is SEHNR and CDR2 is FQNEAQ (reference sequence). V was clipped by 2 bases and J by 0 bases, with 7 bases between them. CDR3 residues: CASSLSRVNTEAFF. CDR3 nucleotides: TGTGCCAGCAGCTTAAGCAGGGTGAACACTGAAGCTTTCTTT.

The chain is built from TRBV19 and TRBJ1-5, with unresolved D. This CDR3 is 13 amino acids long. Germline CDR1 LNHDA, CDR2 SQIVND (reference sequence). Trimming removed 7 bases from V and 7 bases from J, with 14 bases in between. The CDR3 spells CASTIGVGQPQHF. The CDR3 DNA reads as TGTGCCAGTACTATCGGGGTAGGACAGCCCCAGCATTTT.

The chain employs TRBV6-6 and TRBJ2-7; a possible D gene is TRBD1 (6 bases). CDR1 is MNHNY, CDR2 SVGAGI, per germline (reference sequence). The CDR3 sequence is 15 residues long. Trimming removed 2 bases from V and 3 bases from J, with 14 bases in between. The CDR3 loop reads CASSYGGGQSYEQYV. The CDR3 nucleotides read TGTGCCAGCAGTTACGGGGGCGGACAGAGCTACGAGCAGTACGTC.

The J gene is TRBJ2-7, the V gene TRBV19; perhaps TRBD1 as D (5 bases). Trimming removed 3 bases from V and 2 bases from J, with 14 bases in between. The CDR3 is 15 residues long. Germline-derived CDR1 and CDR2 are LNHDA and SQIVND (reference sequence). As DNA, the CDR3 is TGTGCCAGTAGTATGGAATTTAAGGGGCCCTACGAGCAGTACGTC. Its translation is CASSMEFKGPYEQYV.

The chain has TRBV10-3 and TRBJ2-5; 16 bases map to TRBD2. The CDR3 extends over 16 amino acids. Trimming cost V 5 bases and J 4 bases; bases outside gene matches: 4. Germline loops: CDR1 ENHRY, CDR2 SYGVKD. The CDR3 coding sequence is TGTGCCATCAGTACTGGGACTAGCGGGGGGGTAGAGACCCAGTACTTC. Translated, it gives CAISTGTSGGVETQYF.

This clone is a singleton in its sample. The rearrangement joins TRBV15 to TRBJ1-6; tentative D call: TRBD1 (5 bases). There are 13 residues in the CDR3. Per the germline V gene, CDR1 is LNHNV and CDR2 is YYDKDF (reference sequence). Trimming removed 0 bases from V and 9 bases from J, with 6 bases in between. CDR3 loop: CATSRDRASPLHF. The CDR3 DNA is TGTGCCACCAGCAGAGACAGGGCTTCACCCCTCCACTTT.

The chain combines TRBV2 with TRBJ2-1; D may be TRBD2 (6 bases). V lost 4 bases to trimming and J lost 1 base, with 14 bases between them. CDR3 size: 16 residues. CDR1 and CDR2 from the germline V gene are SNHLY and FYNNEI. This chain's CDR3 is CASSVQAGRSYNEQFF. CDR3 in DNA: TGTGCCAGCAGTGTTCAGGCGGGGAGGTCCTACAATGAGCAGTTCTTC.

The CDR3 DNA reads TGTGCCAGCAGTCCAGACAGGGCCTCTGGGGCCAACGTCCTGACTTTC. It yields the protein CASSPDRASGANVLTF. This chain links TRBV7-3 with TRBJ2-6; 7 bases align to TRBD1. The CDR3 length is 16 residues. Germline trimming cut 6 bases from V and 0 bases from J; bases unmatched to any gene: 5. The germline CDR1 and CDR2 sequences are SGHTA and FQGTGA.

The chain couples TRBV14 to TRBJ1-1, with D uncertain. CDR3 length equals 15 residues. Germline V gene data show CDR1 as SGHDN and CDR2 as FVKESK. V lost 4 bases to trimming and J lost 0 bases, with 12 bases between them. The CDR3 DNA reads TGTGCCAGCAGCCCAAGGGTTTTATTGAACACTGAAGCTTTCTTT. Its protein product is CASSPRVLLNTEAFF.

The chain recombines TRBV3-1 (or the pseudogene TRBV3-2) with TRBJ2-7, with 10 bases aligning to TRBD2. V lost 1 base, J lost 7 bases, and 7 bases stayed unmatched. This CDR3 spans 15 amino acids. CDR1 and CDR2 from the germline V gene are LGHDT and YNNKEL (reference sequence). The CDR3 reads CASSQGERGGDEQYV. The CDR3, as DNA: TGTGCCAGCAGCCAAGGGGAGCGGGGGGGCGATGAGCAGTACGTC.

The CDR3 sequence: CASSLGGLHYEQYV. CDR3 coding DNA: TGTGCCAGCAGCTTAGGGGGCCTGCACTACGAGCAGTACGTC. This chain joins TRBV7-2 and TRBJ2-7; a weak D match, TRBD1 (5 bases). Germline CDR1 is SGHTA and CDR2 is FQGNSA. The CDR3 has 14 residues. With 1 base removed from V and 3 bases from J, the gap between germline ends came to 10 bases.

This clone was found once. The CDR3 bases are TGTGCCAGCAGTGAAGGTTTGGCAGCCACCTATGGCTACACCTTC. Its protein product is CASSEGLAATYGYTF. The V gene is TRBV6-4, the J gene TRBJ1-2; D not resolved. Trimming pared 3 bases from V and 4 bases from J, leaving 15 bases between. This CDR3 has 15 amino acids. Germline V gene data show CDR1 as MRHNA and CDR2 as SNTAGT.

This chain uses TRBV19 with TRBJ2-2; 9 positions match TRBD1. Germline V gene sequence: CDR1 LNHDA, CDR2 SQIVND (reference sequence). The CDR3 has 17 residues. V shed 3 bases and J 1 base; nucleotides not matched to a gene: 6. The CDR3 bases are TGTGCCAGTAGTATCATCGGGACAGGGAAGAACACCGGGGAGCTGTTTTTT. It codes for CASSIIGTGKNTGELFF. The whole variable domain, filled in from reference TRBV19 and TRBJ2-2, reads DGGITQSPKYLFRKEGQNVTLSCEQNLNHDAMYWYRQDPGQGLRLIYYSQIVNDFQKGDIAEGYSVSREKKESFPLTVTSAQKNPTAFYLCASSIIGTGKNTGELFFGEGSRLTVL.

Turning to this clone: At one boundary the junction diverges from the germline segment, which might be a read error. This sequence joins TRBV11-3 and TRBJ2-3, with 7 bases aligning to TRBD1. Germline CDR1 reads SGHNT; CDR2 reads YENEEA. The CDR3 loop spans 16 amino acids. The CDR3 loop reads CASSLDTGVGTDTQYF. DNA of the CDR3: TGTGCCAGCAGCCTAGATACAGGGGTTGGGACAGATACGCAGTATTTT. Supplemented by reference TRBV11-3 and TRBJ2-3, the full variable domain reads EAGVVQSPRYKIIEKKQPVAFWCNPISGHNTLYWYLQNLGQGPELLIRYENEEAVDDSQLPKDRFSAERLKGVDSTLKIQPAELGDSAVYLCASSLDTGVGTDTQYFGPGTRLTVL.

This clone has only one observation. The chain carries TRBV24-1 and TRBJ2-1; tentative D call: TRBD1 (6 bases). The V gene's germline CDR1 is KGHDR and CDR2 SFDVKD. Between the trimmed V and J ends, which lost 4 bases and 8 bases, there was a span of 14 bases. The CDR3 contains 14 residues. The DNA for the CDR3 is TGTGCCACCAGTGAAACACAGGGTACCGATGAGCAGTTCTTC. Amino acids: CATSETQGTDEQFF.